Below, 6 T cell receptor beta chains from the same sample are listed, as sequenced in a study of blood T cell repertoires in COVID-19. Using immunoSEQ multiplex PCR, the repertoire was profiled, and TCRdb retains in-frame clones only, with some absent. Here the sample spans under 100,000 clones, approximately 86% being singletons. The sequenced sample was peripheral blood. These receptors all come from a woman older than 75 with COVID-19, enrolled during active disease.

This clone appeared a few times. The chain employs TRBV7-3 and TRBJ2-3, with TRBD2 identical over 7 bases. CDR3 size: 15 residues. V lost 2 bases to trimming and J lost 5 bases; unmatched junction nucleotides: 7. CDR1 is SGHTA and CDR2 is FQGTGA in the germline V gene. This CDR3 is CASSLQAGAGDTQYF. The CDR3 coding sequence is TGTGCCAGCAGCTTACAGGCGGGAGCTGGAGATACGCAGTATTTT.

The rearrangement uses TRBV19 and TRBJ2-3; 7 positions agree with TRBD2. CDR3 length: 14 amino acids. Looked up from germline, CDR1 is LNHDA and CDR2 is SQIVND (reference sequence). V was clipped by 6 bases and J by 5 bases; unmatched bases: 8. The CDR3 protein is CASSLGLVLDTQYF. DNA for the CDR3: TGTGCCAGTAGCCTTGGACTAGTTTTAGATACGCAGTATTTT.

In its sample, this clone was seen a few times. This chain uses TRBV20-1 with TRBJ2-7, with 8 bases fitting TRBD2. The CDR3 extends over 11 amino acids. Per germline, CDR1 DFQATT and CDR2 SNEGSKA (reference sequence). The CDR3 loop is CVAGTIYEQYF. The CDR3 nucleotides are TGCGTAGCGGGAACTATCTACGAGCAGTACTTC.

The chain is built from TRBV6-4 and TRBJ1-2, with TRBD1 as a possible D gene (6 bases). The CDR3 length is 16 residues. Germline CDR1 is MRHNA and CDR2 is SNTAGT. The germline V and J ends were trimmed by 8 bases and 9 bases, with 28 bases remaining between them. The CDR3 nucleotides read TGTGCCAGCCCCGTTTTATTAGGCAGGGGCTCCGACAGCTACACCTTC. Its translation is CASPVLLGRGSDSYTF.

This clone was counted once. This chain connects TRBV5-4 to TRBJ2-1; the match to TRBD2 covers 8 bases. Germline loops: CDR1 SGHNT, CDR2 YYREEE (reference sequence). The CDR3 runs 18 residues. Trimming cost V 3 bases and J 5 bases; bases outside gene matches: 16. The CDR3 reads CASSWSGRGGFLNNEQFF. CDR3 DNA: TGTGCCAGCAGCTGGTCTGGTCGGGGGGGCTTCCTGAACAATGAGCAGTTCTTC.

The chain is built from TRBV28 and TRBJ2-3; maybe TRBD2 (6 bases). Trimming removed 1 base from V and 4 bases from J, with 12 bases in between. The CDR3 consists of 15 residues. Germline CDR1 reads MDHEN; CDR2 reads SYDVKM. CDR3 region: CASSLSSGRPDTQYF. CDR3 DNA: TGTGCCAGCAGTTTATCTTCAGGGAGGCCAGATACGCAGTATTTT.